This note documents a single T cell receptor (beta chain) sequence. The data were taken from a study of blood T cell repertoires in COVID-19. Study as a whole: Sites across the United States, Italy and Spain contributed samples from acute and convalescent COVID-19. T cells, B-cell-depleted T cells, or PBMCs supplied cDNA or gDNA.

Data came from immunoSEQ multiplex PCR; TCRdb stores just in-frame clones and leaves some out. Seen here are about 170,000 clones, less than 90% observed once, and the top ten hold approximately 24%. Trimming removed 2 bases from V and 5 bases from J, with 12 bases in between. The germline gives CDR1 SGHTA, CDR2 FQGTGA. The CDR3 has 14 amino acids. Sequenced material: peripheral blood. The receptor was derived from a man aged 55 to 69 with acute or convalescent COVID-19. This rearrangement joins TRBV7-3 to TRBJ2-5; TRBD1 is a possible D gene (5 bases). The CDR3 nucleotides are TGTGCCAGCAGCTTAGTAAGGGGTTTGGAGACCCAGTACTTC. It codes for CASSLVRGLETQYF. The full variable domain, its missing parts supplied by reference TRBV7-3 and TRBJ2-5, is GAGVSQTPSNKVTEKGKYVELRCDPISGHTALYWYRQSLGQGPEFLIYFQGTGAADDSGLPNDRFFAVRPEGSVSTLKIQRTERGDSAVYLCASSLVRGLETQYFGPGTRLLVL.